The 27 T cell receptor beta chains below come from one sample, sequenced in a study of T-cell reconstitution after alpha-beta-depleted transplantation in children (dated by TCRdb to the mid-2010s). Here is what the overall study found, with its caveats: Hyperexpanded clone frequencies declined over subsequent months; after one year, T-cell counts and TCRbeta diversity were mostly attributed to newly produced T cells.

Reading the label with the study, this specimen's treatment or condition is: allogeneic hematopoietic cell transplantation with graft depleted of TCRalphabeta T cells and CD19 B cells. These TCRs' antigens remain unknown. Receptors were amplified or captured by PCR. The sample was run on an Illumina HiSeq 2500. Molecular barcoding was employed in the preparation of TCR libraries, with unique molecular identifiers being used to normalize TCRbeta repertoire quantification. The public reads were run again by TCRdb, first through fastp at Q25 and then through MiXCR, and only productive beta chains were kept. Rows matching on CDR3 protein sequence are summarized as one entry with the most common DNA and genes. The sample yields around 300,000 distinct CDR3 sequences; over 7% were counted once. Approximately 8.6% of the sample is taken by the ten largest. Sequences were derived from peripheral blood, sampled 360 days after TCRalphabeta/CD19-depleted stem cell transplant. The receptors come from a female patient between 2 and 10 years old who had a stem cell transplant for Fanconi anemia, so the T cells may come from the graft donor.

This clonotype was found many times. CDR3 DNA sequence: TGTGCCAGCAGCCCGGGACAGGGGGGACAGCCCCAGCATTTT. Amino acids: CASSPGQGGQPQHF. The chain employs TRBV18 and TRBJ1-5, with TRBD1 matching 11 bases. Unmatched junction bases numbered 7, after V lost 8 bases and J lost 7 bases. CDR1 KGHSH and CDR2 LQKENI come from the germline V gene. The CDR3 contains 14 residues.

Many counts were recorded for this clonotype. The chain employs TRBV28 and TRBJ1-1; tentative D call: TRBD1 (6 bases). The CDR3 totals 12 residues. In germline, CDR1 is MDHEN, CDR2 SYDVKM. V gave up 5 bases and J gave up 7 bases, with 11 bases separating them. DNA of the CDR3: TGTGCCAGCAGTATAGGGACACTTGAAGCTTTCTTT. Translating it yields CASSIGTLEAFF.

This clonotype was seen many times. V usage is TRBV5-1 and J usage is TRBJ1-1; D is unclear. V dropped 5 bases and J dropped 1 base, with 12 bases sitting between them. The CDR3 runs to 14 residues. Germline V gene lookup returns CDR1 SGHRS and CDR2 YFSETQ. The CDR3 here is CASRAGVANTEAFF. DNA of the CDR3: TGCGCCAGCAGGGCAGGAGTTGCGAACACTGAAGCTTTCTTT.

The table lists this clonotype with many counts. The chain combines TRBV27 with TRBJ2-1; weak D call: TRBD2 (6 bases). Germline loops: CDR1 MNHEY, CDR2 SMNVEV (reference sequence). Trimming took 10 bases from V and 4 from J, leaving 17 bases between them. CDR3 size: 14 residues. The CDR3 bases are TGTGCCACCCTAAATCTGGGGGGATACAATGAGCAGTTCTTC. Translated, it gives CATLNLGGYNEQFF.

The sample holds a few counts of this clonotype. The CDR3 coding sequence is TGTGCCAGCTCACCATCCCAGGGCCCCAAGAATGAGCAGTTCTTC. Translated, it gives CASSPSQGPKNEQFF. The V and J genes are TRBV18 and TRBJ2-1; D might be TRBD1 (5 bases). Germline CDR1 is KGHSH and CDR2 is LQKENI. CDR3 length: 15 residues. Trimming took 2 bases from V and 7 from J, leaving 15 bases between them.

This clonotype was counted many times. The chain uses TRBV5-1 and TRBJ2-1; D is undetermined. The CDR3 loop spans 14 amino acids. Looked up from germline, CDR1 is SGHRS and CDR2 is YFSETQ. V shed 5 bases and J shed 6 bases, with 15 bases lying between them. The CDR3: CASSRVPVRNEQFF. In DNA, the CDR3 is TGCGCCAGCAGTAGAGTTCCCGTACGCAATGAGCAGTTCTTC.

This clonotype occurred many times. This sequence joins TRBV7-2 and TRBJ1-6; D gene uncertain. The germline V gene encodes CDR1 SGHTA and CDR2 FQGNSA. The length of the CDR3 is 11 residues. V was trimmed by 5 bases and J by 14 bases, leaving 10 bases between them. CDR3 bases: TGTGCCAGCAGCATCTATCTGACCCTCCACTTT. This encodes CASSIYLTLHF.

The V gene is TRBV28, the J gene TRBJ2-4, with TRBD1 matching 9 bases. Trimming cost V 5 bases and J 2 bases; bases outside gene matches: 4. Per germline, CDR1 MDHEN and CDR2 SYDVKM. This CDR3 has 15 amino acids. The CDR3 DNA reads as TGTGCCAGCAGTACAGGGGGCTTGACCAAAAACATTCAGTACTTC. Residues: CASSTGGLTKNIQYF.

The table lists this clonotype with a few counts. The chain uses TRBV5-1 and TRBJ2-6; D possibly matches TRBD1 or TRBD2 (5 bases each). Germline CDR1 and CDR2: SGHRS and YFSETQ. V was pared by 4 bases and J by 0 bases, with 23 bases between. This CDR3 region has 20 residues. The CDR3 DNA reads TGCGCCAGCAGCGTATTCCCCTCGGGGCCTCAAAGCTCTGGGGCCAACGTCCTGACTTTC. This gives the protein CASSVFPSGPQSSGANVLTF.

There are many counts of this clonotype. V and J are TRBV27 and TRBJ2-7, with 8 bases identical to TRBD1. This CDR3 is built from 15 residues. CDR1 is MNHEY, CDR2 SMNVEV, per germline (reference sequence). V was pared by 5 bases and J by 3 bases, with 9 bases of the junction left unmatched. CDR3 in amino acids: CASSPLGTGNYEQYF. CDR3 bases: TGTGCCAGCAGTCCTCTAGGGACAGGAAACTACGAGCAGTACTTC.

This clonotype occurred a few times. A much larger clone is a single base away; this may be a read error. This sequence joins TRBV12-3 or TRBV12-4 and TRBJ2-3; 7 bases agree with TRBD2. The CDR3 contains 18 residues. The CDR3 sequence: CAISFALAGVSSTDTQYF. CDR3 bases: TGTGCCATCAGTTTTGCCCTTGCGGGGGTGTCTAGCACAGATACGCAGTATTTT.

This clonotype occurred many times. This chain joins TRBV5-6 and TRBJ2-3, with D perhaps TRBD1 (6 bases). Trimming stripped 0 bases from V and 2 bases from J, with 13 bases between. CDR3 length: 16 amino acids. Germline values: CDR1 SGHDT, CDR2 YYEEEE. In nucleotides, the CDR3 is TGTGCCAGCAGCTTGGTCCTGGGGGCGTCCACAGATACGCAGTATTTT. It codes for CASSLVLGASTDTQYF.

This clonotype showed up many times. The V and J genes are TRBV5-6 and TRBJ2-7; tentative D call: TRBD1 (6 bases). The V and J ends lost 2 bases and 2 bases respectively, with 11 bases between them. This CDR3 contains 14 residues. CDR1 and CDR2 (germline): SGHDT, YYEEEE. In nucleotides, the CDR3 is TGTGCCAGCAGCTTCGGACACAGGGCCTACGAGCAGTACTTC. Translation gives CASSFGHRAYEQYF. Together with reference TRBV5-6 and TRBJ2-7, the CDR3 gives the full variable domain: DAGVTQSPTHLIKTRGQQVTLRCSPKSGHDTVSWYQQALGQGPQFIFQYYEEEERQRGNFPDRFSGHQFPNYSSELNVNALLLGDSALYLCASSFGHRAYEQYFGPGTRLTVT.

V gene TRBV4-1 combines with J gene TRBJ2-5; D might be TRBD2 (7 bases). The V gene's germline CDR1 is MGHRA and CDR2 YSYEKL. The V gene lost 10 bases and the J gene lost 2 bases, with 17 bases spanning the gap. The CDR3 sequence is 14 residues long. CDR3 loop: CAMGSRGGQETQYF. CDR3 sequence (DNA): TGCGCCATGGGCTCCAGGGGAGGGCAAGAGACCCAGTACTTC.

Points on this clonotype: A much larger clone is a single base away; this may be a read error. A read error is likely, as this CDR3 ends without the conserved phenylalanine or tryptophan. The chain combines TRBV3-1 with TRBJ2-7; 9 positions match TRBD1. With V trimmed by 4 bases and J by 1 base, 5 bases remained unmatched. Germline CDR1 LGHDT, CDR2 YNNKEL (reference sequence). The CDR3 extends over 15 amino acids. CDR3 sequence: CASSRGTGLSYEQYS. CDR3 DNA sequence: TGTGCCAGCAGCCGCGGGACAGGGTTGTCCTACGAGCAGTACTCC.

At least ten counts were recorded for this clonotype. The J gene is TRBJ2-1, the V gene TRBV4-1, with 8 nucleotides matching TRBD2. CDR3 size: 15 residues. V lost 3 bases and J lost 4; bases outside the gene matches: 5. The germline V gene encodes CDR1 MGHRA and CDR2 YSYEKL. The CDR3 protein is CASSHGLAQYNEQFF. DNA for the CDR3: TGCGCCAGCAGCCACGGACTAGCTCAATACAATGAGCAGTTCTTC.

This clonotype has at least ten counts. This chain connects TRBV29-1 to TRBJ2-3; 12 nucleotides match TRBD1. This CDR3 has 14 amino acids. V gave up 6 bases and J gave up 4 bases; unmatched junction bases: 5. The germline gives CDR1 SQVTM, CDR2 ANQGSEA. The CDR3 loop is CSVGTGGRSDTQYF. The CDR3 DNA is TGCAGCGTGGGGACAGGGGGCCGGTCAGATACGCAGTATTTT.

This clonotype was recorded many times. The chain links TRBV5-1 to TRBJ2-2; TRBD2 aligns across 8 bases. Germline V CDR1 and CDR2: SGHRS, YFSETQ. After removal of 5 bases from V and 9 bases from J, the junction contained 6 bases not matched to a gene. The CDR3 loop spans 13 amino acids. The CDR3 spells CASSLQREWELFF. CDR3 in DNA: TGCGCCAGCAGTTTACAGCGGGAGTGGGAGCTGTTTTTT.

There are many counts of this clonotype. This chain uses TRBV5-1 with TRBJ1-1; D is uncertain. Germline CDR1 is SGHRS and CDR2 is YFSETQ. This CDR3 region has 15 residues. The germline V and J ends were trimmed by 0 bases and 2 bases, with 11 bases remaining between them. The chain's CDR3 is CASSLALLRNTEAFF. The CDR3, as DNA: TGCGCCAGCAGCTTGGCATTGTTACGTAACACTGAAGCTTTCTTT.

This clonotype appeared many times. The rearrangement joins TRBV9 to TRBJ2-2; 15 nucleotides agree with TRBD2. Germline-derived CDR1 and CDR2 are SGDLS and YYNGEE. This CDR3 contains 19 residues. V lost 4 bases to trimming and J lost 2 bases; unmatched junction nucleotides: 9. This CDR3 is CASSPIWTSGGGNTGELFF. The CDR3 coding sequence is TGTGCCAGCAGCCCCATCTGGACTAGCGGGGGGGGAAACACCGGGGAGCTGTTTTTT.

This clonotype was seen ten or more times. This chain joins TRBV12-3 or TRBV12-4 and TRBJ1-5, with 9 nucleotides matching TRBD1. The ends lost 7 bases at V and 5 bases at J; junction bases unmatched: 9. The CDR3 runs to 15 residues. The CDR3 nucleotides read TGTGCCAGCACTCCAACCGGGACAGGGCATCAGCCCCAGCATTTT. Amino acids: CASTPTGTGHQPQHF.

This clonotype showed up many times. The chain is built from TRBV3-1 and TRBJ1-4, with D possibly TRBD1 on 6 matching bases. V was trimmed by 0 bases and J by 1 base, leaving 12 bases between them. CDR1 LGHDT and CDR2 YNNKEL come from the germline V gene (reference sequence). The CDR3 length is 17 residues. The CDR3 loop is CASSQDVRGITNEKLFF. The CDR3 nucleotides read TGTGCCAGCAGCCAAGATGTAAGGGGGATAACTAATGAAAAACTGTTTTTT.

This clonotype has only a few counts. The chain employs TRBV4-2 and TRBJ2-3, with TRBD2 matching over 12 bases. Trimming at V came to 0 bases and at J to 6 bases, leaving 4 bases not matched to a gene. The CDR3 runs 16 residues. Germline loops: CDR1 LGHNA, CDR2 YNFKEQ. As DNA, the CDR3 is TGTGCCAGCAGCCAAGAGCTAGCGGGAGGGGGTGATACGCAGTATTTT. Its translation: CASSQELAGGGDTQYF.

The rearrangement joins TRBV11-2 to TRBJ1-1; D is unclear. Germline V CDR1 and CDR2: SGHAT, FQNNGV. The CDR3 runs 14 residues. Trimming shortened V by 5 bases and J by 2 bases, and 12 bases separated the two germline ends. CDR3 loop: CASSRPTQNTEAFF. The CDR3 DNA reads as TGTGCCAGCAGCCGCCCCACACAAAACACTGAAGCTTTCTTT.

The CDR3 nucleotides are TGTGCCAGCAGTTGCAAGGACAGTACCACGAACACCGGGGAGCTGTTTTTT. It codes for CASSCKDSTTNTGELFF. The chain employs TRBV28 and TRBJ2-2; D is possibly TRBD1 (6 bases). The V gene's germline CDR1 is MDHEN and CDR2 SYDVKM. CDR3 length: 17 amino acids. V was clipped by 4 bases and J by 0 bases, with 15 bases between them.

This clonotype has only a few counts. The CDR3 DNA reads as TGCGCCAGCAGCTTGTCGGCTAGCGGTAGCAAAAACATTCAGTACTTC. Translation: CASSLSASGSKNIQYF. The V call is TRBV5-1, the J call TRBJ2-4; 7 bases align to TRBD2. Germline-derived CDR1 and CDR2 are SGHRS and YFSETQ. This CDR3 region has 16 residues. Trimming took 1 base from V and 3 from J; bases not matched to a gene: 7.

The J gene is TRBJ1-5, the V gene TRBV19, with D hard to call. The CDR3 has 14 amino acids. Trimming removed 3 bases from V and 5 bases from J, with 11 bases in between. Germline-derived CDR1 and CDR2 are LNHDA and SQIVND (reference sequence). CDR3 sequence reads: CASSIILGYQPQHF. The CDR3 DNA reads as TGTGCCAGTAGTATTATTCTGGGATATCAGCCCCAGCATTTT.